This T cell receptor (beta chain) was captured in a study of early T cells in non-severe SARS-CoV-2 infection. At the level of the study: Sequencing of bulk RNA from unsorted whole blood was done, without chain pairing.

Individual cDNA molecules carried attached unique molecular identifiers. From the 5' RACE reads, TCRdb called clonotypes with MiXCR, one entry per CDR3 protein. The sample records some 50,000 distinct CDR3 sequences, about 4% being singletons. This clonotype was observed a handful of times. This CDR3 has 18 residues. With 6 bases clipped from V and 2 bases from J, the junction kept 11 bases outside the gene matches. Germline CDR1 SGHAT, CDR2 FQNNGV. The sequence was collected from an adult who was a healthcare worker with PCR-confirmed SARS-CoV-2 infection or an uninfected control (not recorded which). The sequencing input was whole blood. This chain joins TRBV11-2 and TRBJ2-2, with 11 bases that match TRBD2. The CDR3 spells CASRRPGTSGRNTGELFF. CDR3 sequence (DNA): TGTGCCAGCAGACGACCCGGGACTAGCGGACGTAACACCGGGGAGCTGTTTTTT.